Listed below are T cell receptor beta chains from one sample, sequenced in a study. TCRdb reprocessed the 5' RACE reads via MiXCR and lists one record per CDR3 protein. This sample has tens of thousands of distinct CDR3 sequences, with around a quarter found just once. The sequenced sample was memory CD4+ T cells sorted from blood. The receptors derive from a female donor with breast cancer. Each CDR3 is given with its conserved first and last residue. The D gene is left open where the match is weak. Some rows mark clone size as missing; the rest say once, few, many or name a class of expanded clone.

V gene: TRBV13; D gene: TRBD2; clone size: -; J gene: TRBJ2-3; CDR3 DNA: TGTGCCAGCAGCCCGGGAGGGTCAGATACGCAGTATTTT; CDR3 protein: CASSPGGSDTQYF
V gene: TRBV24-1; D gene: -; clone size: few; J gene: TRBJ2-1; CDR3 DNA: TGTGCCACCAGTGAGGGGGGCATCTCCTACAATGAGCAGTTCTTC; CDR3 protein: CATSEGGISYNEQFF
V gene: TRBV15; D gene: -; clone size: -; J gene: TRBJ1-1; CDR3 DNA: TGTGCCACTACGGGCCCGTCTATGAACACTGAAGCTTTCTTT; CDR3 protein: CATTGPSMNTEAFF
V gene: TRBV7-9; D gene: -; clone size: many; J gene: TRBJ1-2; CDR3 DNA: TGTGCCAGCAGCTCCTTCGGACAGTCAGCATGGGGCTACACCTTC; CDR3 protein: CASSSFGQSAWGYTF
V gene: TRBV4-3; D gene: -; clone size: many; J gene: TRBJ2-1; CDR3 DNA: TGCGCCAGCAGCCAAGCGACAGGACTCAATGAGCAGTTCTTC; CDR3 protein: CASSQATGLNEQFF
V gene: TRBV5-6; D gene: -; clone size: many; J gene: TRBJ1-2; CDR3 DNA: TGTGCCAGCAGCTACCCCTCGGAAACCTATGGCTACACCTTC; CDR3 protein: CASSYPSETYGYTF
V gene: TRBV9; D gene: TRBD2; clone size: few; J gene: TRBJ2-7; CDR3 DNA: TGTGCCAGCAGCGTAGGTAGCGGGAGTCTGTACGAGCAGTACTTC; CDR3 protein: CASSVGSGSLYEQYF
V gene: TRBV20-1; D gene: -; clone size: -; J gene: TRBJ1-5; CDR3 DNA: TGCAGTACTAGCGACAGGCGTAAGTCAATTCAGCCCCAGCATTTT; CDR3 protein: CSTSDRRKSIQPQHF
V gene: TRBV5-8; D gene: -; clone size: -; J gene: TRBJ1-5; CDR3 DNA: TGTGCCAGCAGCTTGGCCGGGGGCGTAAATCAGCCCCAGCATTTT; CDR3 protein: CASSLAGGVNQPQHF
V gene: TRBV9; D gene: -; clone size: -; J gene: TRBJ1-5; CDR3 DNA: TGTGCCAGCAGCGTAGGGGGAGTGGGGTCCCAGCATTTT; CDR3 protein: CASSVGGVGSQHF
V gene: TRBV27; D gene: -; clone size: few; J gene: TRBJ2-2; CDR3 DNA: TGTGCCAGCATGGCTAGCTCCGGGGAGCTGTTTTTT; CDR3 protein: CASMASSGELFF
V gene: TRBV7-9; D gene: -; clone size: many; J gene: TRBJ2-2; CDR3 DNA: TGTGCAAGCGGACAGTCGAACACCGGGGAGCTGTTTTTT; CDR3 protein: CASGQSNTGELFF
V gene: TRBV4-1; D gene: -; clone size: -; J gene: TRBJ2-7; CDR3 DNA: TGCGCCAGCAGCCAAGAATGGGGGCCAGCCTACGAGCAGTACTTC; CDR3 protein: CASSQEWGPAYEQYF
V gene: TRBV4-1; D gene: -; clone size: many; J gene: TRBJ2-2; CDR3 DNA: TGCGCCAGCAGCCAAGAGGAAGGGTTGCTGTTTTTT; CDR3 protein: CASSQEEGLLFF
V gene: TRBV4-1; D gene: -; clone size: many; J gene: TRBJ2-7; CDR3 DNA: TGCGCCAGCAGCCAAGACGACACGGGGTACGAGCAGTACTTC; CDR3 protein: CASSQDDTGYEQYF
V gene: TRBV2; D gene: TRBD2; clone size: -; J gene: TRBJ2-5; CDR3 DNA: TGTGCCAGCAGTGAAGCGCTGAGACTAGCACAGGAAGAGACCCAGTACTTC; CDR3 protein: CASSEALRLAQEETQYF
V gene: TRBV3-1; D gene: TRBD2; clone size: few; J gene: TRBJ2-5; CDR3 DNA: TGTGCCAGCAGACAGACTAGCGCACAAGAGACCCAGTACTTC; CDR3 protein: CASRQTSAQETQYF
V gene: TRBV6-5; D gene: TRBD1; clone size: many; J gene: TRBJ2-1; CDR3 DNA: TGTGCCAGCAGTTTAACCGGGACAGGGCGCCTGAGCTCCTACAATGAGCAGTTCTTC; CDR3 protein: CASSLTGTGRLSSYNEQFF
V gene: TRBV11-2; D gene: -; clone size: few; J gene: TRBJ2-4; CDR3 DNA: TGTGCCAGCGGCAAACGCCTAGGGGACATTCAGTACTTC; CDR3 protein: CASGKRLGDIQYF
V gene: TRBV6-6; D gene: -; clone size: many; J gene: TRBJ2-7; CDR3 DNA: TGTGCCAGCAGTTACCTATCAACATCACGTAACTACGAGCAGTACTTC; CDR3 protein: CASSYLSTSRNYEQYF
V gene: TRBV6-5; D gene: TRBD1; clone size: many; J gene: TRBJ2-7; CDR3 DNA: TGTGCCAGCAGTCTTTCCGGGACAGGGTCCTACGAGCAGTACTTC; CDR3 protein: CASSLSGTGSYEQYF
V gene: TRBV7-9; D gene: -; clone size: few; J gene: TRBJ2-1; CDR3 DNA: TGTGCCAGCAGCAAGACTTTAGAACCTGAGCAGTTCTTC; CDR3 protein: CASSKTLEPEQFF
V gene: TRBV9; D gene: -; clone size: few; J gene: TRBJ1-2; CDR3 DNA: TGTGCCAGCAGCGTAGGGGAACACGGAGAGGATAATGGCTACACCTTC; CDR3 protein: CASSVGEHGEDNGYTF
V gene: TRBV4-1; D gene: -; clone size: many; J gene: TRBJ2-5; CDR3 DNA: TGCGCCAGCAGCCCCGACCGGACAGCGCAAGAGACCCAGTACTTC; CDR3 protein: CASSPDRTAQETQYF
V gene: TRBV7-9; D gene: -; clone size: -; J gene: TRBJ2-3; CDR3 DNA: TGTGCCAGCAGCTTATACCCGGCCACAGATACGCAGTATTTT; CDR3 protein: CASSLYPATDTQYF
V gene: TRBV28; D gene: -; clone size: many; J gene: TRBJ1-6; CDR3 DNA: TGTGCCAGCAGTTTCGCCCGGGGGCCAGATAATTCACCCCTCCACTTT; CDR3 protein: CASSFARGPDNSPLHF
V gene: TRBV7-9; D gene: -; clone size: few; J gene: TRBJ2-1; CDR3 DNA: TGTGCCAGCAGCTGGTCCGGGAATGAGCAGTTCTTC; CDR3 protein: CASSWSGNEQFF
V gene: TRBV7-9; D gene: -; clone size: -; J gene: TRBJ1-1; CDR3 DNA: TGTGCCAGCAGCTTATATACCAGGGTGAACACTGAAGCTTTCTTT; CDR3 protein: CASSLYTRVNTEAFF
V gene: TRBV29-1; D gene: -; clone size: -; J gene: TRBJ2-5; CDR3 DNA: TGCAGCGTTGATGGGACTGCCCGATGGGAGACCCAGTACTTC; CDR3 protein: CSVDGTARWETQYF
V gene: TRBV20-1; D gene: TRBD1; clone size: many; J gene: TRBJ2-3; CDR3 DNA: TGCAGTGCCATCGATCGGGACAGCAACACAGATACGCAGTATTTT; CDR3 protein: CSAIDRDSNTDTQYF
V gene: TRBV10-3; D gene: TRBD2; clone size: -; J gene: TRBJ2-3; CDR3 DNA: TGTGCCATCAGACGGACTAGCGGGAGGAGCACAGATACGCAGTATTTT; CDR3 protein: CAIRRTSGRSTDTQYF
V gene: TRBV5-1; D gene: -; clone size: -; J gene: TRBJ2-1; CDR3 DNA: TGCGCCAGCAGCTTGGGGACAGCCCTCAATGAGCGGTTCTTC; CDR3 protein: CASSLGTALNERFF
V gene: TRBV6-1; D gene: -; clone size: few; J gene: TRBJ1-2; CDR3 DNA: TGTGCCAGCAGTTACTTCGGCCTTAACTATGGCTACACCTTC; CDR3 protein: CASSYFGLNYGYTF
V gene: TRBV9; D gene: TRBD1; clone size: -; J gene: TRBJ1-4; CDR3 DNA: TGTGCCAGCAGCCCAGGGGGTATAGATGAAAAACTGTTTTTT; CDR3 protein: CASSPGGIDEKLFF
V gene: TRBV5-4; D gene: TRBD1; clone size: -; J gene: TRBJ2-1; CDR3 DNA: TGTGCCAGCAGCGAGGACAGGGCCTACAATGAGCAGTTCTTC; CDR3 protein: CASSEDRAYNEQFF
V gene: TRBV5-1; D gene: -; clone size: -; J gene: TRBJ2-7; CDR3 DNA: TGCGCCAGCAGCGTGGCCGGGGTCTACGAGCAGTACTTC; CDR3 protein: CASSVAGVYEQYF
V gene: TRBV20-1; D gene: -; clone size: -; J gene: TRBJ2-2; CDR3 DNA: TGCAGTGGGGGACAGAACACCGGGGAGCTGTTTTTT; CDR3 protein: CSGGQNTGELFF
V gene: TRBV20-1; D gene: TRBD2; clone size: few; J gene: TRBJ2-1; CDR3 DNA: TGCAGTGCTAGCCCCCATAGCGGGGTATCCTACAATGAGCAGTTCTTC; CDR3 protein: CSASPHSGVSYNEQFF
V gene: TRBV20-1; D gene: -; clone size: -; J gene: TRBJ1-5; CDR3 DNA: TGCAGTGCTTTGACTGAGTCCCTCCAGCCCCAGCATTTT; CDR3 protein: CSALTESLQPQHF
V gene: TRBV24-1; D gene: -; clone size: few; J gene: TRBJ1-1; CDR3 DNA: TGTGCCACCATGGACCGCTCGAACACTGAAGCTTTCTTT; CDR3 protein: CATMDRSNTEAFF
V gene: TRBV25-1; D gene: -; clone size: -; J gene: TRBJ2-7; CDR3 DNA: TGTGCCAGCAGTGGGGGGGGGACAGTCTACGAGCAGTACTTC; CDR3 protein: CASSGGGTVYEQYF
V gene: TRBV6-5; D gene: -; clone size: -; J gene: TRBJ1-6; CDR3 DNA: TGTGCCAGCAGTCGCGACCGGGCAAACTATAATACACCCCTCCACTTT; CDR3 protein: CASSRDRANYNTPLHF
V gene: TRBV11-2; D gene: TRBD2; clone size: many; J gene: TRBJ2-1; CDR3 DNA: TGTGCCAGCAGCTTAACCCAGACTAGCGGGGTATACAATGAGCAGTTCTTC; CDR3 protein: CASSLTQTSGVYNEQFF
V gene: TRBV7-2; D gene: -; clone size: few; J gene: TRBJ1-4; CDR3 DNA: TGTGCCAGCAGCTTATGGGTCGGGGGTAATGAAAAACTGTTTTTT; CDR3 protein: CASSLWVGGNEKLFF
V gene: TRBV4-2; D gene: -; clone size: -; J gene: TRBJ2-7; CDR3 DNA: TGTGCCAGCAGCCATGAACTAGAGGCCTCCTACGAGCAGTACTTC; CDR3 protein: CASSHELEASYEQYF
V gene: TRBV4-2; D gene: -; clone size: many; J gene: TRBJ2-3; CDR3 DNA: TGTGCCAGCAGCCAAGGGGCTCCCCGGGACACAGATACGCAGTATTTT; CDR3 protein: CASSQGAPRDTDTQYF
V gene: TRBV11-2; D gene: -; clone size: -; J gene: TRBJ2-1; CDR3 DNA: TGTGCCAGCAGCTCAAGATACAATGAGCAGTTCTTC; CDR3 protein: CASSSRYNEQFF
V gene: TRBV6-5; D gene: -; clone size: few; J gene: TRBJ2-5; CDR3 DNA: TGTGCCAGCAAGGATCCGGACATTCCCCAAGAGACCCAGTACTTC; CDR3 protein: CASKDPDIPQETQYF
V gene: TRBV4-2; D gene: -; clone size: medium-sized; J gene: TRBJ2-7; CDR3 DNA: TGTGCCAGCAGCCAAGAATTTACAGATTACGAGCAGTACTTC; CDR3 protein: CASSQEFTDYEQYF
V gene: TRBV12-3/TRBV12-4; D gene: TRBD1; clone size: -; J gene: TRBJ1-4; CDR3 DNA: TGTGCCAGCAGTTTGACAGGGCGGGAAGAAAAACTGTTTTTT; CDR3 protein: CASSLTGREEKLFF
V gene: TRBV20-1; D gene: -; clone size: -; J gene: TRBJ2-1; CDR3 DNA: TGCAGTGCTAGAGGAACCGGGACTTGGCCCAATGAGCAGTTCTTC; CDR3 protein: CSARGTGTWPNEQFF
V gene: TRBV10-3; D gene: -; clone size: few; J gene: TRBJ1-5; CDR3 DNA: TGTGCCATCAGTCCTAGCAATCAGCCCCAGCATTTT; CDR3 protein: CAISPSNQPQHF
V gene: TRBV5-1; D gene: TRBD1; clone size: once; J gene: TRBJ1-6; CDR3 DNA: TGCGCCAGCAGAATCCGGGACAGGGATCCCAATTCACCCCTCCACTTT; CDR3 protein: CASRIRDRDPNSPLHF